Listed here are 19 T cell receptor beta chains from one sample, sequenced in a study of blood T cell repertoires in COVID-19. Clones were sequenced by immunoSEQ multiplex PCR, and TCRdb holds only the in-frame ones, with some missing. This sample has around 300,000 clones, with 88% found just once. The specimen sequenced was PBMCs or T cells enriched from blood (not recorded which). These receptors were obtained from a woman aged 45-65 years who had recovered from COVID-19.

The gene calls are TRBV2 and TRBJ1-6; no clear D. V was pared by 8 bases and J by 5 bases, with 7 bases between. The CDR3 is 12 amino acids. The germline V gene encodes CDR1 SNHLY and CDR2 FYNNEI. The CDR3 DNA follows: TGTGCCAGCTACAACGATAATTCACCCCTCCACTTT. Amino acid sequence: CASYNDNSPLHF.

The chain has TRBV13 and TRBJ2-7; 11 nucleotides align to TRBD2. Germline V gene sequence: CDR1 PRHDT, CDR2 FYEKMQ (reference sequence). The CDR3 loop spans 16 amino acids. The ends lost 0 bases at V and 0 bases at J; junction bases unmatched: 1. The CDR3 sequence is CASSLGGLAASYEQYF. The CDR3 DNA follows: TGTGCCAGCAGCTTAGGGGGACTAGCGGCCTCCTACGAGCAGTACTTC.

This chain connects TRBV11-2 to TRBJ2-1, with TRBD2 identical over 10 bases. Trimming took 3 bases from V and 4 from J; bases not matched to a gene: 12. The CDR3 covers 18 residues. Germline V lookup: CDR1 SGHAT, CDR2 FQNNGV. The CDR3 reads CASSFSYSSGSSYNEQFF. The CDR3 DNA reads TGTGCCAGCAGCTTTTCCTACTCTAGCGGGAGTTCTTACAATGAGCAGTTCTTC.

This clone turned up a few times. The chain uses TRBV28 and TRBJ1-2; 8 bases map to TRBD1. CDR1 is MDHEN, CDR2 SYDVKM, per germline. The CDR3 covers 14 residues. V gave up 6 bases and J gave up 5 bases; unmatched junction bases: 8. The CDR3 spells CASSTQGARYGYTF. DNA for the CDR3: TGTGCCAGCAGCACTCAGGGGGCCAGGTATGGCTACACCTTC.

The chain uses TRBV6-8 and TRBJ1-4; D is perhaps TRBD1 (6 bases). CDR1 is MNHGY and CDR2 is SAAAGT in the germline V gene. The CDR3 is 15 residues long. Trimming removed 5 bases at V and 5 bases at J, with 15 bases between. The CDR3 DNA reads as TGTGCCAGCAGTCGGAGGACAGAGGCAAATGAAAAACTGTTTTTT. Translated: CASSRRTEANEKLFF.

The chain carries TRBV6-2 or TRBV6-3 and TRBJ2-7, with D perhaps TRBD2 (5 bases). Germline loops: CDR1 MNHEY, CDR2 SVGEGT. The CDR3 runs 15 residues. V lost 2 bases and J 0 bases, leaving 11 bases between the germline ends. CDR3 in DNA: TGTGCCAGCAGTTACGGCGGGTTCAGCTCCTACGAGCAGTACTTC. Its protein product is CASSYGGFSSYEQYF.

This clone was counted a single time. The chain couples TRBV7-8 to TRBJ1-5, with D maybe TRBD1 (6 bases). The germline V gene has CDR1 SGHVS and CDR2 FQNEAQ. Trimming left V 5 bases short and J 2 bases short, with 13 bases between. CDR3 length: 15 amino acids. The CDR3 DNA sequence: TGTGCCAGCAGCCGAGATAAGGGGGGCAATCAGCCCCAGCATTTT. Protein sequence: CASSRDKGGNQPQHF. Together with reference TRBV7-8 and TRBJ1-5, the CDR3 gives the full variable domain: GAGVSQSPRYKVAKRGQDVALRCDPISGHVSLFWYQQALGQGPEFLTYFQNEAQLDKSGLPSDRFFAERPEGSVSTLKIQRTQQEDSAVYLCASSRDKGGNQPQHFGDGTRLSIL.

This sequence joins TRBV9 and TRBJ1-4; 9 bases are a match to TRBD1. Germline loops: CDR1 SGDLS, CDR2 YYNGEE. Losses at the gene ends were 4 bases for V and 6 bases for J; bases not matched to a gene: 10. There are 16 residues in the CDR3. CDR3 nucleotide sequence: TGTGCCAGCAGCAATCACCCGACAGGGGGTGATGAAAAACTGTTTTTT. This codes for CASSNHPTGGDEKLFF.

This rearrangement joins TRBV7-9 to TRBJ2-5; D may be TRBD2 (5 bases). Germline V CDR1 and CDR2: SEHNR, FQNEAQ (reference sequence). CDR3 length equals 13 residues. Trimming pared 3 bases from V and 2 bases from J, leaving 7 bases between. The CDR3 region has the DNA TGTGCCAGCAGCTTGGACTTTCAAGAGACCCAGTACTTC. The encoded protein is CASSLDFQETQYF. The variable domain in full, with the rest retrieved from reference TRBV7-9 and TRBJ2-5, is DTGVSQNPRHKITKRGQNVTFRCDPISEHNRLYWYRQTLGQGPEFLTYFQNEAQLEKSRLLSDRFSAERPKGSFSTLEIQRTEQGDSAMYLCASSLDFQETQYFGPGTRLLVL.

The chain recombines TRBV7-3 with TRBJ2-1, with 9 bases lining up with TRBD2. Germline trimming cut 5 bases from V and 6 bases from J; bases unmatched to any gene: 20. Germline CDR1 and CDR2: SGHTA and FQGTGA. There are 19 residues in the CDR3. The CDR3: CASSLTPLAGRTGINEQFF. CDR3 bases: TGTGCCAGCAGCCTGACCCCGCTAGCGGGGAGGACTGGGATCAATGAGCAGTTCTTC.

The table lists this clone with a few counts. The rearrangement joins TRBV11-2 to TRBJ2-7, with 8 bases fitting TRBD2. J gave up 4 bases and V 5 bases, and 1 base lay outside the gene matches. The germline CDR1 and CDR2 sequences are SGHAT and FQNNGV. This CDR3 is built from 12 residues. The CDR3 DNA reads TGTGCCAGCAGCCCGGGGGGGTACGAGCAGTACTTC. Amino acid sequence: CASSPGGYEQYF.

The CDR3 spells CASSLMPSGRAGTDTQYF. The CDR3 DNA is TGTGCCAGCAGCTTAATGCCTAGCGGGAGGGCCGGGACAGATACGCAGTATTTT. The chain has TRBV7-3 and TRBJ2-3; 12 nucleotides agree with TRBD2. Germline V gene lookup returns CDR1 SGHTA and CDR2 FQGTGA. V dropped 1 base and J dropped 3; count of bases not matched to a gene: 8. The CDR3 consists of 18 residues.

The V gene is TRBV14, the J gene TRBJ2-5, with TRBD2 identical over 13 bases. The length of the CDR3 is 17 residues. Germline lookup yields CDR1 SGHDN and CDR2 FVKESK. V shed 1 base and J 5 bases; nucleotides not matched to a gene: 7. The CDR3 is CASSQGRTSGSYETQYF. The CDR3 DNA reads as TGTGCCAGCAGCCAAGGGAGGACTAGCGGGAGTTACGAGACCCAGTACTTC.

The gene calls are TRBV7-9 and TRBJ2-7; TRBD2 aligns across 11 bases. The V gene end was trimmed by 5 bases and the J gene end by 5 bases; junction bases not matched to a gene: 5. Germline V gene sequence: CDR1 SEHNR, CDR2 FQNEAQ (reference sequence). The CDR3 has 14 amino acids. The CDR3: CASSPGLAADEQYF. The CDR3 DNA reads TGTGCCAGCAGCCCGGGACTAGCGGCTGACGAGCAGTACTTC.

This clone was observed once. The J gene is TRBJ2-7, the V gene TRBV28; 16 bases agree with TRBD2. Germline V gene sequence: CDR1 MDHEN, CDR2 SYDVKM. J was trimmed by 3 bases and V by 6 bases; bases with no gene match: 11. The CDR3 loop spans 18 amino acids. CDR3 sequence reads: CASSPGLAGGPSFYEQYF. The CDR3 DNA reads as TGTGCCAGCAGCCCGGGACTAGCGGGAGGGCCCTCCTTCTACGAGCAGTACTTC.

The genes are TRBV6-5 and TRBJ1-5; 12 bases match TRBD1. There are 15 residues in the CDR3. Germline CDR1 is MNHEY and CDR2 is SVGAGI. J lost 3 bases, V lost 5 bases, and 2 bases had no gene match. For the CDR3, the DNA is TGTGCCAGCAGTCGGGACAGGGGGCTCAATCAGCCCCAGCATTTT. This translates into CASSRDRGLNQPQHF.

V gene TRBV20-1 combines with J gene TRBJ1-1; a weak D match, TRBD1 (5 bases). The V gene lost 0 bases and the J gene lost 8 bases, with 7 bases spanning the gap. The germline CDR1 and CDR2 sequences are DFQATT and SNEGSKA (reference sequence). CDR3 length equals 11 residues. This CDR3 is CSARDNREAFF. CDR3 DNA: TGCAGTGCTAGAGATAACAGGGAAGCTTTCTTT.

Points on this clone: The same CDR3 can be traced to other DNA sequences in this sample. The chain carries TRBV3-1 (or the pseudogene TRBV3-2) and TRBJ1-2, with TRBD1 matching over 7 bases. The CDR3 totals 13 residues. Germline CDR1 and CDR2: LGHDT and YNNKEL (reference sequence). The J segment lost 6 bases and the V segment lost 3 bases, leaving 4 bases of the junction unmatched. The CDR3 is CASSHRQGDGYTF. CDR3 bases: TGTGCCAGCAGCCACCGACAGGGAGATGGCTACACCTTC.

V usage is TRBV19 and J usage is TRBJ2-2; TRBD1 matches 7 bases. V dropped 9 bases and J dropped 0; count of bases not matched to a gene: 1. Germline V gene sequence: CDR1 LNHDA, CDR2 SQIVND (reference sequence). The CDR3 consists of 13 residues. The CDR3 nucleotides are TGTGCCAGCGACAGGGCGAACACCGGGGAGCTGTTTTTT. It yields the protein CASDRANTGELFF.